These 23 T cell receptor beta chains share one sample of origin, sequenced in a study of radiation and T cells in renal cell carcinoma. Noted time point: baseline pretreatment blood. As for treatment: 15 Gy SBRT to primary tumor, nephrectomy 4 weeks later. Sequencing was performed with immunoSEQ multiplex PCR; in TCRdb, only in-frame clones are kept and a portion is missing. The repertoire includes around 64,000 clones, 60% to 85% of them detected once, and roughly 8% sits in the top ten. Sequences were derived from blood, sampled from a patient whose treatment included radiotherapy and nephrectomy. The receptors originated from a man in his fifties or sixties with renal cell carcinoma.

This clone came up once. CDR3 protein: CASSEGYGNYGYTF. In DNA form, the CDR3 reads TGTGCCAGCAGTGAAGGGTACGGAAACTATGGCTACACCTTC. The chain employs TRBV25-1 and TRBJ1-2, with D hard to call. The germline V gene encodes CDR1 MGHDK and CDR2 SYGVNS. This CDR3 is built from 14 residues. V was cut by 2 bases and J by 2 bases, with 9 bases left in between.

V gene TRBV6-5 combines with J gene TRBJ1-1; TRBD1 agrees at 8 bases. After removal of 2 bases from V and 8 bases from J, the junction contained 4 bases not matched to a gene. The CDR3 runs to 13 residues. Germline V gene sequence: CDR1 MNHEY, CDR2 SVGAGI. In nucleotides, the CDR3 is TGTGCCAGCAGTTACGGACAGGGAGGCGAAGCTTTCTTT. This gives the protein CASSYGQGGEAFF.

The chain has TRBV18 and TRBJ2-2; 7 positions match TRBD2. Trimming cost V 0 bases and J 0 bases; bases outside gene matches: 4. CDR1 is KGHSH and CDR2 is LQKENI in the germline V gene. The CDR3 covers 17 residues. CDR3: CASSPPSRGANTGELFF. CDR3 in DNA: TGTGCCAGCTCACCACCCAGCCGGGGGGCGAACACCGGGGAGCTGTTTTTT.

This clone was detected only once. V gene TRBV30 combines with J gene TRBJ2-5, with D tentatively TRBD1 or TRBD2 (6 bases each). Between the trimmed V and J ends, which lost 0 bases and 5 bases, there was a span of 19 bases. The CDR3 runs 16 residues. Germline CDR1 and CDR2: GTSNPN and SVGIG (reference sequence). This CDR3 is CAWSVLSGASLETQYF. In DNA, the CDR3 is TGTGCCTGGAGTGTACTTTCGGGGGCTAGTCTCGAGACCCAGTACTTC.

V usage is TRBV19 and J usage is TRBJ1-2; D is ambiguous. V lost 5 bases, J lost 4 bases, and 11 bases lay in between. Germline V gene data show CDR1 as LNHDA and CDR2 as SQIVND (reference sequence). The CDR3 is 13 amino acids. The CDR3 is CASSHRKTYGYTF. In DNA form, the CDR3 reads TGTGCCAGTAGTCATCGAAAGACCTATGGCTACACCTTC.

This rearrangement joins TRBV19 to TRBJ1-5, with D possibly matching TRBD1 (5 bases). V was trimmed by 5 bases and J by 0 bases, leaving 17 bases between them. This CDR3 comprises 17 residues. Germline CDR1 reads LNHDA; CDR2 reads SQIVND (reference sequence). The CDR3 DNA follows: TGTGCCAGTAGTGGCCTAGGGACGGTTTATAGCAATCAGCCCCAGCATTTT. It specifies CASSGLGTVYSNQPQHF.

The V gene is TRBV7-3, the J gene TRBJ2-1, with 8 positions matching TRBD2. The germline gives CDR1 SGHTA, CDR2 FQGTGA. The CDR3 has 15 amino acids. J was trimmed by 4 bases and V by 5 bases; bases with no gene match: 7. The CDR3 is CASSRRTSSYNEQFF. The CDR3 DNA sequence: TGTGCCAGCAGCCGCCGGACTAGCTCGTACAATGAGCAGTTCTTC.

This chain links TRBV11-3 with TRBJ1-1; no clear D gene. The CDR3 consists of 13 residues. Trimming removed 5 bases from V and 0 bases from J, with 7 bases in between. Per the germline V gene, CDR1 is SGHNT and CDR2 is YENEEA. DNA of the CDR3: TGTGCCAGCAGCACGCAAGTGAACACTGAAGCTTTCTTT. Its protein product is CASSTQVNTEAFF.

The chain employs TRBV11-3 and TRBJ2-2, with D possibly matching TRBD2 (6 bases). Germline-derived CDR1 and CDR2 are SGHNT and YENEEA. Deletions cut 1 base from V and 7 bases from J, with 13 bases between. The CDR3 runs 15 residues. CDR3 protein: CASSLGGNLGGELFF. The DNA of the CDR3 is TGTGCCAGCAGCTTAGGCGGGAACCTGGGCGGGGAGCTGTTTTTT.

The rearrangement links TRBV5-6 to TRBJ1-1; D is unresolved. Trimming cost V 5 bases and J 0 bases, with 14 bases left between them. The CDR3 runs to 15 residues. Germline CDR1 is SGHDT and CDR2 is YYEEEE. The CDR3 coding sequence is TGTGCCAGCAGGGGTTTGGGATCGATGAACACTGAAGCTTTCTTT. Translating gives CASRGLGSMNTEAFF.

This rearrangement joins TRBV30 to TRBJ2-2; 8 bases line up with TRBD2. There are 18 residues in the CDR3. V lost 4 bases, J lost 2 bases, and 15 bases stayed unmatched. Germline V gene sequence: CDR1 GTSNPN, CDR2 SVGIG (reference sequence). The CDR3 protein is CAWNPVGAGVKNTGELFF. The CDR3 DNA reads as TGTGCCTGGAACCCGGTGGGAGCGGGGGTAAAAAACACCGGGGAGCTGTTTTTT. The variable domain in full, completed from reference TRBV30 and TRBJ2-2, reads SQTIHQWPATLVQPVGSPLSLECTVEGTSNPNLYWYRQAAGRGLQLLFYSVGIGQISSEVPQNLSASRPQDRQFILSSKKLLLSDSGFYLCAWNPVGAGVKNTGELFFGEGSRLTVL.

This clone was seen a single time. This sequence joins TRBV5-6 and TRBJ1-2; D ambiguous. Trimming took off 1 base at V and 1 base at J, with 5 bases between the two ends. The germline CDR1 and CDR2 sequences are SGHDT and YYEEEE. This CDR3 is built from 13 residues. The chain's CDR3 is CASSLPVNYGYTF. The CDR3 coding sequence is TGTGCCAGCAGCTTGCCGGTTAACTATGGCTACACCTTC.

The chain recombines TRBV5-1 with TRBJ2-2; the D gene is possibly TRBD1 (5 bases). V lost 0 bases, J lost 6 bases, and 9 bases lay in between. Per the germline V gene, CDR1 is SGHRS and CDR2 is YFSETQ. The CDR3 spans 14 residues. The CDR3 sequence: CASSLEGLAGELFF. For the CDR3, the DNA is TGCGCCAGCAGCTTGGAGGGGTTGGCCGGGGAGCTGTTTTTT.

The V call is TRBV11-2, the J call TRBJ2-5, with D possibly matching TRBD2 (5 bases). The CDR3 runs 13 residues. Germline V gene sequence: CDR1 SGHAT, CDR2 FQNNGV. The V end lost 5 bases, the J end lost 5 bases, and 12 bases lay between the germline ends. CDR3 DNA: TGTGCCAGCAGCCGTCTTTGGAGGGAGACCCAGTACTTC. This sequence encodes CASSRLWRETQYF.

The genes are TRBV29-1 and TRBJ2-1, with TRBD1 matching over 8 bases. Germline lookup yields CDR1 SQVTM and CDR2 ANQGSEA. With V trimmed by 7 bases and J by 4 bases, 9 bases remained unmatched. The CDR3 spans 14 residues. The CDR3 coding sequence is TGCAGCGCCTTAAGGACAGGGTATTACAATGAGCAGTTCTTC. This sequence encodes CSALRTGYYNEQFF.

About this clone: One end of the junction varies from germline; a read error may be responsible. This chain links TRBV30 with TRBJ2-7; the D is unclear. Germline V gene sequence: CDR1 GTSNPN, CDR2 SVGIG (reference sequence). The CDR3 has 12 amino acids. The CDR3 DNA is TGTGCCTGGAGTCTACAGCCGGACGCGATCGGCTTC. This gives the protein CAWSLQPDAIGF. Filled out from reference TRBV30 and TRBJ2-7, the complete variable domain reads SQTIHQWPATLVQPVGSPLSLECTVEGTSNPNLYWYRQAAGRGLQLLFYSVGIGQISSEVPQNLSASRPQDRQFILSSKKLLLSDSGFYLCAWSLQPDAIGFGPGTRLTVT.

The V call is TRBV5-1, the J call TRBJ2-1; D may be TRBD1 or TRBD2 (6 bases each). CDR3 size: 16 residues. Germline CDR1 is SGHRS and CDR2 is YFSETQ. Trimming cost V 1 base and J 2 bases, with 13 bases left between them. The CDR3 DNA reads TGCGCCAGCAGCTTGAGGAGGGACAACCCCTACAATGAGCAGTTCTTC. Translating gives CASSLRRDNPYNEQFF.

The chain recombines TRBV7-2 with TRBJ2-4, with 8 positions matching TRBD2. Germline V gene data show CDR1 as SGHTA and CDR2 as FQGNSA. CDR3 length equals 16 residues. After removal of 1 base from V and 0 bases from J, the junction contained 2 bases not matched to a gene. CDR3 in amino acids: CASSLEAGVAKNIQYF. CDR3 coding DNA: TGTGCCAGCAGCTTAGAAGCGGGGGTAGCCAAAAACATTCAGTACTTC. Complete variable domain (other parts from reference TRBV7-2 and TRBJ2-4): GAGVSQSPSNKVTEKGKDVELRCDPISGHTALYWYRQSLGQGLEFLIYFQGNSAPDKSGLPSDRFSAERTGGSVSTLTIQRTQQEDSAVYLCASSLEAGVAKNIQYFGAGTRLSVL.

V usage is TRBV9 and J usage is TRBJ2-1; D is unresolved. V lost 0 bases to trimming and J lost 6 bases, with 4 bases between them. CDR1 and CDR2 from the germline V gene are SGDLS and YYNGEE. The CDR3 sequence is 12 residues long. As DNA, the CDR3 is TGTGCCAGCAGCGTAGCTTTCAATGAGCAGTTCTTC. Amino acids: CASSVAFNEQFF.

The sample holds a few counts of this clone. The rearrangement uses TRBV2 and TRBJ1-1; D may be TRBD1 (5 bases). This CDR3 has 13 residues. CDR1 is SNHLY, CDR2 FYNNEI, per germline. Trimming cost V 10 bases and J 3 bases, with 15 bases left between them. This CDR3 reads CATQRGRDTEAFF. The CDR3 coding sequence is TGTGCCACCCAGAGGGGCAGGGACACTGAAGCTTTCTTT.

At least ten counts were recorded for this clone. The chain uses TRBV2 and TRBJ2-1, with unresolved D. Germline V gene data show CDR1 as SNHLY and CDR2 as FYNNEI. Trimming cost V 6 bases and J 10 bases, with 10 bases left between them. This CDR3 spans 11 amino acids. The CDR3 loop reads CASSSRVEQFF. The DNA for the CDR3 is TGTGCCAGCAGCTCCCGGGTCGAGCAGTTCTTC.

The chain carries TRBV6-1 and TRBJ1-5; no definite D call. CDR1 MNHNS and CDR2 SASEGT come from the germline V gene. This CDR3 has 13 amino acids. Trimming removed 6 bases from V and 5 bases from J, with 11 bases in between. The CDR3 reads CASRVDAHQPQHF. The CDR3 DNA reads TGTGCCAGCAGGGTCGATGCACATCAGCCCCAGCATTTT.

The chain is built from TRBV19 and TRBJ1-1; 7 bases map to TRBD1. This CDR3 is built from 12 residues. J lost 8 bases, V lost 10 bases, and 10 bases had no gene match. Looked up from germline, CDR1 is LNHDA and CDR2 is SQIVND (reference sequence). The CDR3 DNA is TGTGCCACTTCCCAGGGGGTAGGGGAAGCTTTCTTT. Its protein product is CATSQGVGEAFF.